This T cell receptor (beta chain) was sequenced during a study of cytomegalovirus exposure and HLA in healthy donors. Study findings and constraints: A later analysis found first-cohort TCR clusters tended to co-occur in the 120 or so validation repertoires. Among the CMV-associated chains, a few were confirmed in vitro as specific for CMV antigens. Many donors shared some public TCRs, even though most TCR sequences were rare.

In regard to this clone: The antigen remains unidentified.

The protocol was immunoSEQ multiplex PCR, while the TCRdb copy is restricted to in-frame clones and leaves out a portion. The data show about 120,000 clones, more than 75% seen once. Input material: PBMCs. This sequence originates from a woman in her thirties in good health and CMV-seronegative.

The CDR3 coding sequence is TGTGCCAGCAGTGGACTGGAAACCTACGAGCAGTACTTC. Protein: CASSGLETYEQYF. The chain employs TRBV7-8 and TRBJ2-7, with a weak D call TRBD2 (5 bases). CDR1 is SGHVS and CDR2 is FQNEAQ in the germline V gene. The CDR3 length is 13 residues. V lost 6 bases and J lost 2, with 11 bases in between.